The 30 T cell receptor beta chains listed next were all sequenced from one sample in a study of T cell repertoires in cytomegalovirus infection (dated by TCRdb to between 2019 and 2020). Sequencing instrument: Illumina HiSeq 1500. TCRdb reran the public reads through fastp at Q25 and MiXCR, keeping productive beta chains. Here each entry gathers all rows of one CDR3 protein and keeps the most common genes and DNA. The table for this sample lists 450,000 to 550,000 distinct CDR3 sequences; 15% to 20% of them were counted only once. The biggest ten clones account for 20% to 30% of the sample. Sample: CD8+ T cells from PBMCs. Every receptor here comes from a human donor in good health (CMV status not recorded). Some clones in this sample may be carry-over from other donors' samples.

This clonotype was seen repeatedly, ten times or more. V gene TRBV10-3 combines with J gene TRBJ2-7; a weak D match, TRBD1 (5 bases). The germline V and J ends were trimmed by 0 bases and 5 bases, with 11 bases remaining between them. From germline, CDR1 is ENHRY and CDR2 SYGVKD. The length of the CDR3 is 14 residues. Written as DNA, the CDR3 is TGTGCCATCAGTGAGTCGGGGCTATGGGACGAGCAGTACTTC. It is translated as CAISESGLWDEQYF.

This clonotype has a count of ten or more. The chain uses TRBV12-3 or TRBV12-4 and TRBJ2-1, with 9 bases matching TRBD2. There are 19 residues in the CDR3. With 3 bases clipped from V and 9 bases from J, the junction kept 21 bases outside the gene matches. The CDR3 region has the DNA TGTGCCAGCAGTTTGGCCCGGGGCAGGTCGGGTAGCGGGAGTAGTGAGCAGTTCTTC. As protein: CASSLARGRSGSGSSEQFF.

This clonotype was seen only a few times. This chain links TRBV7-9 with TRBJ2-7; no firm D call. The CDR3 spans 12 residues. The V end was cut by 7 bases, the J end by 6 bases, with 13 bases between. Germline V gene lookup returns CDR1 SEHNR and CDR2 FQNEAQ (reference sequence). The CDR3 bases are TGTGCCAGCACCTATATGGTCGGCGAGCAGTACTTC. It yields the protein CASTYMVGEQYF.

V gene TRBV13 combines with J gene TRBJ1-2; possible D gene TRBD1, 5 bases. The V end lost 6 bases, the J end lost 8 bases, and 22 bases lay between the germline ends. CDR1 is PRHDT, CDR2 FYEKMQ, per germline (reference sequence). The CDR3 is made up of 15 amino acids. The CDR3: CASSLSRGGEDGYTF. In DNA, the CDR3 is TGTGCCAGCAGTCTCTCCCGTGGAGGGGAAGACGGCTACACCTTC. The entire variable domain, with the rest obtained from reference TRBV13 and TRBJ1-2, is as follows: AAGVIQSPRHLIKEKRETATLKCYPIPRHDTVYWYQQGPGQDPQFLISFYEKMQSDKGSIPDRFSAQQFSDYHSELNMSSLELGDSALYFCASSLSRGGEDGYTFGSGTRLTVV.

This clonotype was seen ten or more times. J is TRBJ2-3 and V is TRBV7-8; D unresolved. The germline gives CDR1 SGHVS, CDR2 FQNEAQ. CDR3 length: 13 residues. Trimming removed 0 bases at V and 6 bases at J, with 7 bases between. The CDR3 bases are TGTGCCAGCAGCTTAGCCCCTGAGGATACGCAGTATTTT. Residues: CASSLAPEDTQYF. The whole variable domain, filled in from reference TRBV7-8 and TRBJ2-3, reads GAGVSQSPRYKVAKRGQDVALRCDPISGHVSLFWYQQALGQGPEFLTYFQNEAQLDKSGLPSDRFFAERPEGSVSTLKIQRTQQEDSAVYLCASSLAPEDTQYFGPGTRLTVL.

The V call is TRBV6-6, the J call TRBJ1-2, with 7 bases matching TRBD1. In germline, CDR1 is MNHNY, CDR2 SVGAGI (reference sequence). The CDR3 runs 15 residues. The V and J ends lost 4 bases and 0 bases, in that order; junction bases with no gene match: 5. CDR3 region: CASSSQGVTNYGYTF. The CDR3 DNA reads as TGTGCCAGCAGTTCGCAGGGGGTGACTAACTATGGCTACACCTTC.

The chain is built from TRBV5-4 and TRBJ2-5; 7 positions match TRBD2. The V segment lost 4 bases and the J segment 7 bases; nucleotides outside the gene matches: 16. The CDR3 loop spans 16 amino acids. Per germline, CDR1 SGHNT and CDR2 YYREEE (reference sequence). CDR3 bases: TGTGCCAGCAGCCCATCTGAGGCTAGCGGTCCAGGGACCCAGTACTTC. It yields the protein CASSPSEASGPGTQYF.

Ten or more counts support this clonotype. V usage is TRBV7-6 and J usage is TRBJ2-5; possibly TRBD2 for D (5 bases). V was shortened by 5 bases and J by 2 bases, with 12 bases between the two germline ends. The CDR3 contains 14 residues. Per germline, CDR1 SGHVS and CDR2 FNYEAQ. The CDR3 here is CASSPRRVQETQYF. In DNA, the CDR3 is TGTGCCAGCAGCCCCAGGCGGGTTCAAGAGACCCAGTACTTC.

This clonotype was seen repeatedly, ten times or more. The chain uses TRBV6-1 and TRBJ2-5; 8 bases fit TRBD1. Germline CDR1 reads MNHNS; CDR2 reads SASEGT. V gave up 2 bases and J gave up 5 bases; unmatched junction bases: 13. CDR3 size: 17 residues. CDR3 nucleotides: TGTGCCAGCAGTGAAACGGTCTCAGGGGGCGGCGGGGAGACCCAGTACTTC. This codes for CASSETVSGGGGETQYF.

This clonotype was counted ten times or more. The chain employs TRBV7-9 and TRBJ1-2, with D perhaps matching TRBD1 (6 bases). Trimming removed 6 bases from V and 10 bases from J, with 15 bases in between. Germline V lookup: CDR1 SEHNR, CDR2 FQNEAQ (reference sequence). The CDR3 is 12 amino acids. In DNA form, the CDR3 reads TGTGCCAGCAGGAAAGGGGGGGAAGACTACACCTTC. Its translation: CASRKGGEDYTF.

This clonotype was found once. The chain is built from TRBV28 and TRBJ2-7; a weak D match, TRBD2 (6 bases). Germline-derived CDR1 and CDR2 are MDHEN and SYDVKM. The CDR3 sequence is 15 residues long. V was shortened by 9 bases and J by 3 bases, with 21 bases between the two germline ends. CDR3 protein: CARSPFGGKIYEQYF. The CDR3 nucleotides read TGTGCCAGAAGCCCTTTCGGGGGAAAAATCTACGAGCAGTACTTC.

This clonotype was seen many times. The chain employs TRBV7-2 and TRBJ2-1; tentative D call: TRBD2 (12 bases). Germline V gene sequence: CDR1 SGHTA, CDR2 FQGNSA. Between the trimmed V and J ends, which lost 5 bases and 6 bases, there was a span of 29 bases. The CDR3 has 19 amino acids. The CDR3 DNA is TGTGCCAGCAGCAAAGAGGGGACAGGGGGACTAGCGGGCTTCAATGAGCAGTTCTTC. This encodes CASSKEGTGGLAGFNEQFF.

The V call is TRBV14, the J call TRBJ2-7, with D possibly matching TRBD1 (5 bases). Germline CDR1 and CDR2: SGHDN and FVKESK. V was clipped by 2 bases and J by 5 bases, with 10 bases between them. This CDR3 is built from 13 residues. The CDR3 nucleotides read TGTGCCAGCAGCCAACAGGGAACGGACGAGCAGTACTTC. Its protein is CASSQQGTDEQYF.

This chain uses TRBV27 with TRBJ1-3; D might be TRBD1 (6 bases). CDR1 and CDR2 from the germline V gene are MNHEY and SMNVEV (reference sequence). The CDR3 covers 18 residues. V lost 5 bases, J lost 2 bases, and 22 bases lay in between. Here the CDR3 reads CASSGGGRPGEAGNTIYF. CDR3 DNA: TGTGCCAGCAGTGGGGGGGGGCGTCCGGGGGAGGCTGGAAACACCATATATTTT.

This clonotype was recorded many times. V and J are TRBV27 and TRBJ1-1, with D tentatively TRBD1 (6 bases). Germline CDR1 MNHEY, CDR2 SMNVEV (reference sequence). This CDR3 is 15 amino acids long. V was trimmed by 4 bases and J by 5 bases, leaving 17 bases between them. CDR3 sequence: CASSSITGKGTEAFF. The CDR3 bases are TGTGCCAGCAGTTCAATAACAGGGAAGGGGACTGAAGCTTTCTTT.

This clonotype was recorded at least ten times. This chain uses TRBV12-3 or TRBV12-4 with TRBJ1-2; 9 nucleotides line up with TRBD1. With V trimmed by 7 bases and J by 8 bases, 14 bases remained unmatched. The CDR3 runs 15 residues. The CDR3, as DNA: TGTGCCAGCAAATCTCCCCCGGGACAGGGAACCGGCTACACCTTC. Protein product: CASKSPPGQGTGYTF.

Many counts were recorded for this clonotype. The CDR3 is CASSNSRAAAETQYF. The CDR3 bases are TGTGCCAGCAGTAATTCCCGGGCCGCAGCAGAGACCCAGTACTTC. The chain is built from TRBV27 and TRBJ2-5, with no clear D. This CDR3 has 15 amino acids. Trimming stripped 5 bases from V and 4 bases from J, with 17 bases between. Germline lookup yields CDR1 MNHEY and CDR2 SMNVEV (reference sequence).

There are a few counts of this clonotype. The V call is TRBV15, the J call TRBJ2-5, with D hard to call. Trimming shortened V by 2 bases and J by 2 bases, and 12 bases separated the two germline ends. Germline V gene sequence: CDR1 LNHNV, CDR2 YYDKDF (reference sequence). This CDR3 comprises 15 residues. The CDR3: CATSRNRVDQETQYF. The CDR3 nucleotides are TGTGCCACCAGCAGAAATAGGGTAGATCAAGAGACCCAGTACTTC.

This clonotype occurred many times. The chain is built from TRBV4-1 and TRBJ1-1, with TRBD1 identical over 11 bases. The CDR3 runs to 16 residues. Germline-derived CDR1 and CDR2 are MGHRA and YSYEKL. Trimming at V came to 3 bases and at J to 1 base, leaving 4 bases not matched to a gene. The CDR3 sequence is CASSHGQGAGNTEAFF. The CDR3 DNA reads as TGCGCCAGCAGCCACGGACAGGGGGCAGGGAACACTGAAGCTTTCTTT.

The chain uses TRBV20-1 and TRBJ2-3; the match to TRBD2 covers 8 bases. Germline CDR1 reads DFQATT; CDR2 reads SNEGSKA (reference sequence). Trimming removed 6 bases from V and 0 bases from J; junction bases left unmatched: 11. The CDR3 consists of 16 residues. The CDR3 sequence: CSAEDERGLSTDTQYF. The CDR3 region has the DNA TGCAGTGCGGAAGATGAGCGGGGGCTGAGCACAGATACGCAGTATTTT.

This sequence joins TRBV20-1 and TRBJ2-1; D uncertain. The CDR3 is made up of 14 amino acids. Per the germline V gene, CDR1 is DFQATT and CDR2 is SNEGSKA (reference sequence). Trimming removed 2 bases at V and 1 base at J, with 9 bases between. The CDR3 region is CSARHGDSYNEQFF. The CDR3 nucleotides read TGCAGTGCTAGACACGGAGATTCCTACAATGAGCAGTTCTTC.

This clonotype was observed a few times. V is TRBV4-1 and J is TRBJ2-1, with D tentatively TRBD2 (5 bases). The V end was cut by 1 base, the J end by 1 base, with 14 bases between. CDR3 length: 17 amino acids. Looked up from germline, CDR1 is MGHRA and CDR2 is YSYEKL. The CDR3 protein is CASSQAAGRGSYNEQFF. DNA for the CDR3: TGCGCCAGCAGCCAAGCTGCCGGGCGCGGGTCCTACAATGAGCAGTTCTTC.

V gene TRBV20-1 combines with J gene TRBJ1-1; D is possibly TRBD1 (5 bases). V lost 0 bases and J lost 0, with 14 bases in between. Germline values: CDR1 DFQATT, CDR2 SNEGSKA (reference sequence). CDR3 size: 16 residues. The chain's CDR3 is CSARDNGGTLNTEAFF. For the CDR3, the DNA is TGCAGTGCTAGAGATAACGGGGGAACTTTGAACACTGAAGCTTTCTTT.

This sequence joins TRBV14 and TRBJ1-1; 7 bases are shared with TRBD1. The V and J ends lost 4 bases and 5 bases, in that order; junction bases with no gene match: 10. Germline CDR1 is SGHDN and CDR2 is FVKESK. The CDR3 sequence is 15 residues long. The CDR3 spells CASSPTTGVRTEAFF. In DNA form, the CDR3 reads TGTGCCAGCAGCCCTACTACAGGGGTGAGGACTGAAGCTTTCTTT.

V and J are TRBV9 and TRBJ2-3; 10 positions match TRBD1. The germline CDR1 and CDR2 sequences are SGDLS and YYNGEE. Trimming cost V 8 bases and J 2 bases; bases outside gene matches: 5. The CDR3 consists of 14 residues. The CDR3 here is CASGQGVDTDTQYF. The DNA for the CDR3 is TGTGCCAGTGGACAGGGGGTGGACACAGATACGCAGTATTTT.

This clonotype appeared many times. The rearrangement joins TRBV14 to TRBJ2-1, with TRBD2 identical over 7 bases. CDR3 length equals 12 residues. V shed 3 bases and J 8 bases; nucleotides not matched to a gene: 1. The germline V gene encodes CDR1 SGHDN and CDR2 FVKESK. CDR3 nucleotides: TGTGCCAGCAGCCAGCTAGCGGATGAGCAGTTCTTC. Translated, it gives CASSQLADEQFF.

Ten or more counts support this clonotype. The V and J genes are TRBV11-1 and TRBJ1-1; possibly TRBD1 for D (5 bases). CDR3 length: 12 amino acids. The V gene's germline CDR1 is SGHAT and CDR2 FQDESV (reference sequence). V lost 2 bases and J lost 6, with 7 bases in between. CDR3 nucleotides: TGTGCCAGCAGCTTATTAGGGGCTGAAGCTTTCTTT. As protein: CASSLLGAEAFF.

Many counts were recorded for this clonotype. This chain uses TRBV6-6 with TRBJ2-1, with D possibly being TRBD1 (5 bases). CDR1 is MNHNY and CDR2 is SVGAGI in the germline V gene (reference sequence). CDR3 length equals 11 residues. The V gene lost 10 bases and the J gene lost 6 bases, with 10 bases spanning the gap. CDR3 in amino acids: CATGPANEQFF. The CDR3 coding sequence is TGTGCCACAGGGCCCGCCAATGAGCAGTTCTTC.

The table lists this clonotype with many counts. The chain is built from TRBV12-5 and TRBJ2-5; TRBD2 aligns across 11 bases. The CDR3 loop spans 16 amino acids. V shed 3 bases and J 2 bases; nucleotides not matched to a gene: 5. Germline V gene lookup returns CDR1 LGHNT and CDR2 FRNRAP. The CDR3 is CASGFRTSGPQETQYF. The CDR3 nucleotides read TGTGCTAGTGGTTTTCGGACTAGCGGGCCTCAAGAGACCCAGTACTTC.

This clonotype has only a few counts. The chain carries TRBV27 and TRBJ2-7, with 8 bases that match TRBD1. V was pared by 2 bases and J by 1 base, with 4 bases of the junction left unmatched. Germline assignment: CDR1 MNHEY and CDR2 SMNVEV (reference sequence). The CDR3 totals 15 residues. CDR3 region: CASSLTTGGSYEQYF. CDR3 sequence (DNA): TGTGCCAGCAGTTTAACTACAGGGGGTTCCTACGAGCAGTACTTC.